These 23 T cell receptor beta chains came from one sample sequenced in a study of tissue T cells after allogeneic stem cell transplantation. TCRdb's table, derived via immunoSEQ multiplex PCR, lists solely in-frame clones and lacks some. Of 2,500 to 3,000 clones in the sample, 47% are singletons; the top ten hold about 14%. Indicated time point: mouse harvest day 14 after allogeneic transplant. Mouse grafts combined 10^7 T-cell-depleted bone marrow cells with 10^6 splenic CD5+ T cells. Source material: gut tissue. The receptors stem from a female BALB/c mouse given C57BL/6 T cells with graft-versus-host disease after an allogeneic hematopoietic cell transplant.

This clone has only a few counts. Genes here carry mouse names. The sequenced CDR3 bases are TGTGCCAGCAGCCGGGACATTAGTGCAGAAACGCTGTAT. Its protein product is CASSRDISAETLY. The full CDR3 sequence reads CASSRDISAETLYF. This rearrangement joins TRBV3 to TRBJ2-3, with D tentatively TRBD1 (6 bases). From the germline J gene comes the end of the CDR3, since the read stops 1 residue before it. V was clipped by 5 bases and J by 0 bases, with 9 bases between them. CDR3 length equals 14 residues. Germline CDR1 SNHLY, CDR2 FYNGKV (reference sequence).

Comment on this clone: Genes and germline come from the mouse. CDR3 region: CASSLPGGIYEQYF. The part of the CDR3 DNA that was read is TGTGCCAGCTCTCTCCCTGGGGGGATCTATGAACAGTAC. The chain uses TRBV12-2 and TRBJ2-7; 8 bases map to TRBD2. Sequencing ends 1 residue short of the CDR3 end; the germline J gene provides the rest. The CDR3 consists of 14 residues. Unmatched junction bases numbered 3, after V lost 0 bases and J lost 3 bases. Germline assignment: CDR1 SGHLS and CDR2 HYDKME.

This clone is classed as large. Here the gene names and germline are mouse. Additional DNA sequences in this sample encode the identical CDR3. CDR3 DNA (partial): TGTGCCAGCTCTCTCGGTGGGGCGGACACCCAGTAC. It encodes CASSLGGADTQY. The CDR3 in its entirety is CASSLGGADTQYF. The V and J genes are TRBV12-1 and TRBJ2-5; D may match TRBD1 or TRBD2 (5 bases each). The read terminates 1 residue before the CDR3 end, so the remaining end is supplied by the germline J gene. The CDR3 contains 13 residues. The ends were cut back, 0 bases at V and 6 bases at J, with 9 bases in the middle. Germline V CDR1 and CDR2: SGHSN, HYEKVE.

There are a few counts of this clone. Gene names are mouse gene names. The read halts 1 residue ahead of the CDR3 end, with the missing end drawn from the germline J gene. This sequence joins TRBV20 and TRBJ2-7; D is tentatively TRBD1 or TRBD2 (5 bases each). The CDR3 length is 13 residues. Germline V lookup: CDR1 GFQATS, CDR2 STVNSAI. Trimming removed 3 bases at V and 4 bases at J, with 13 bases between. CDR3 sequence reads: CGASRGKMYEQYF. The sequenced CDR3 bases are TGTGGTGCTAGCCGGGGGAAAATGTATGAACAGTAC.

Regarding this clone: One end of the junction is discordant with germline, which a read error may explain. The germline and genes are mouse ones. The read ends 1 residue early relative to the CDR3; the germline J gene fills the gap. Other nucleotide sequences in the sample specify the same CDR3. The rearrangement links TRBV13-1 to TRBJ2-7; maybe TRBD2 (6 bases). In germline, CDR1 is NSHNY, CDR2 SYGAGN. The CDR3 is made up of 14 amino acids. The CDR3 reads CASSGGTGGYEQYF. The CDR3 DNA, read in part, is TGTGCTAGCAGTGGAGGGACGGGGGGCTATGAACAGTAC.

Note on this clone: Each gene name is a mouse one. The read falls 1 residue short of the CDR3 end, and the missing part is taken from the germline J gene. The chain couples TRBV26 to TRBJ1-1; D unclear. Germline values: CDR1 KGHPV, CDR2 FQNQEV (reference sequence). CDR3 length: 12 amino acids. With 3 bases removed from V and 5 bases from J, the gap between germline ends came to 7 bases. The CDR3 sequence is CASSLSGTEVFF. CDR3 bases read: TGTGCCAGCAGTCTTTCCGGGACAGAAGTCTTC.

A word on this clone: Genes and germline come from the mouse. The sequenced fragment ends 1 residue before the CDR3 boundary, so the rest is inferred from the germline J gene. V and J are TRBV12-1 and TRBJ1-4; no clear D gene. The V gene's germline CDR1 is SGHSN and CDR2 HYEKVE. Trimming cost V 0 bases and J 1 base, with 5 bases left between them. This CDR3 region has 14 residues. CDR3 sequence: CASSLQPSNERLFF. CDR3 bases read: TGTGCCAGCTCTCTCCAGCCTTCCAACGAAAGATTATTT. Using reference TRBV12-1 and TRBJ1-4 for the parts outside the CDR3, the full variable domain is DSGVVQSPRHIIKEKGGRSVLTCIPISGHSNVVWYQQTLGKELKFLIQHYEKVERDKGFLPSRFSVQQFDDYHSEMNMSALELEDSAMYFCASSLQPSNERLFFGHGTKLSVL.

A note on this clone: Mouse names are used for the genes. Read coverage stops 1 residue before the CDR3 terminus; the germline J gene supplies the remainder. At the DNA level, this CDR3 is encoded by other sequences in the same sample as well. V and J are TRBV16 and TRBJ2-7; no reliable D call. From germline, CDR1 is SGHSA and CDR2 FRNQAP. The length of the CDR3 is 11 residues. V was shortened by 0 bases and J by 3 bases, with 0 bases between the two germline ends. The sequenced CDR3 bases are TGTGCAAGCAGCTTAGACTATGAACAGTAC. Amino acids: CASSLDYEQY. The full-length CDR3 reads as CASSLDYEQYF.

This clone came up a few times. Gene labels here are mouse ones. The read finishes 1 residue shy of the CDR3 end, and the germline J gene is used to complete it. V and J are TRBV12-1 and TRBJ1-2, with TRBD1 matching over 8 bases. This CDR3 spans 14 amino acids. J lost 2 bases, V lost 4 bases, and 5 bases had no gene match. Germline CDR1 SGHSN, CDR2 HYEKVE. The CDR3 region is CASSRQGRNSDYTF. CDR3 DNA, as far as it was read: TGTGCCAGCTCCAGACAGGGGAGGAACTCCGACTACACC.

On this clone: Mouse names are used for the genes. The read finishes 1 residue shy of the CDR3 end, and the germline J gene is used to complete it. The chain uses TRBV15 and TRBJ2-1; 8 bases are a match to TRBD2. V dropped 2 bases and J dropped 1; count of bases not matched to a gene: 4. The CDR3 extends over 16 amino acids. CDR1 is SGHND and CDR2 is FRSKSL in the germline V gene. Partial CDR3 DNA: TGTGCCAGCAGTTTACTGGGGGGCGGAAACTATGCTGAGCAGTTC. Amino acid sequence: CASSLLGGGNYAEQF. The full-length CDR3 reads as CASSLLGGGNYAEQFF. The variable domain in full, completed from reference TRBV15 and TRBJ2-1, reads DAGVTQTPRHEVAEKGQTIILKCEPVSGHNDLFWYRQTKIQGLELLSYFRSKSLMEDGGAFKDRFKAEMLNSSFSTLKIQPTEPKDSAVYLCASSLLGGGNYAEQFFGPGTRLTVL.

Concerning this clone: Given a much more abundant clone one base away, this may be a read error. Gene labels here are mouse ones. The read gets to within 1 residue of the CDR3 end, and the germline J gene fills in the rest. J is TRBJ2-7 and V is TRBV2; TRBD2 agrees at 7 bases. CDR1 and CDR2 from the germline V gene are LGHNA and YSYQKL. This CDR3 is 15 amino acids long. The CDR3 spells CATSQERGGDYEQYF. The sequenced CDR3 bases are TGTGCCACCAGCCAAGAACGGGGGGGGGACTATGAACAGTAC.

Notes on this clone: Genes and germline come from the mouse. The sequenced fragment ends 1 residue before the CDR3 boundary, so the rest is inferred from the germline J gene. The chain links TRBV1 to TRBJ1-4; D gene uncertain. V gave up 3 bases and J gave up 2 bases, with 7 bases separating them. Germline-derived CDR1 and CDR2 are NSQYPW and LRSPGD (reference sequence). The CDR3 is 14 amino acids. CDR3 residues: CTCSAAGSNERLFF. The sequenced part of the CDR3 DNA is TGCACCTGCAGTGCTGCGGGGTCCAACGAAAGATTATTT.

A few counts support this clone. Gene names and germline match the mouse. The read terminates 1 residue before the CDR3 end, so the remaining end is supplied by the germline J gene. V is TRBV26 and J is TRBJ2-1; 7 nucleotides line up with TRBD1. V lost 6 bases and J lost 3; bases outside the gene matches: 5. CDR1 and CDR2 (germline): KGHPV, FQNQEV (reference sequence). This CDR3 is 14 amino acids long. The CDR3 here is CASSPDRSYAEQFF. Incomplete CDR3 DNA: TGTGCCAGCAGCCCGGACAGGTCCTATGCTGAGCAGTTC.

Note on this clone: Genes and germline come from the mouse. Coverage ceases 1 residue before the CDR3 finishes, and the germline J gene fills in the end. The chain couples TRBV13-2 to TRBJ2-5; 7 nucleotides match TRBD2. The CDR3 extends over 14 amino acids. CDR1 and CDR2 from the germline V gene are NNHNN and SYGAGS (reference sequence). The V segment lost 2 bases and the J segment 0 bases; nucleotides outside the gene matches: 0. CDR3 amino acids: CASGDWGNQDTQYF. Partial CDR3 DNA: TGTGCCAGCGGTGACTGGGGGAACCAAGACACCCAGTAC.

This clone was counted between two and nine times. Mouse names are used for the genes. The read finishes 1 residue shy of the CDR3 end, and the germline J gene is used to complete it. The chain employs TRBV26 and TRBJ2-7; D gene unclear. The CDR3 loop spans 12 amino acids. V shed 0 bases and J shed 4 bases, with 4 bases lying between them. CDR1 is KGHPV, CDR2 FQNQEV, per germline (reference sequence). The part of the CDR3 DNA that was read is TGTGCCAGCAGTCTGTCGGGTTATGAACAGTAC. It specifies CASSLSGYEQY. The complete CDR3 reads CASSLSGYEQYF.

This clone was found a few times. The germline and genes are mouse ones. The CDR3 DNA, read in part, is TGTGCCAGCTCTCCGGGACAGGGGGGGGGTTATGCTGAGCAGTTC. Protein sequence: CASSPGQGGGYAEQF. Given in full, the CDR3 is CASSPGQGGGYAEQFF. V is TRBV12-2 and J is TRBJ2-1; 11 bases match TRBD1. The read falls 1 residue short of the CDR3 end, and the missing part is taken from the germline J gene. Losses at the gene ends were 2 bases for V and 4 bases for J; bases not matched to a gene: 6. Germline CDR1 is SGHLS and CDR2 is HYDKME. There are 16 residues in the CDR3. The full variable domain, its missing parts supplied by reference TRBV12-2 and TRBJ2-1, is NSGVVQSPRYIIKGKGERSILKCIPISGHLSVAWYQQTQGQELKFFIQHYDKMERDKGNLPSRFSVQQFDDYHSEMNMSALELEDSAVYFCASSPGQGGGYAEQFFGPGTRLTVL.

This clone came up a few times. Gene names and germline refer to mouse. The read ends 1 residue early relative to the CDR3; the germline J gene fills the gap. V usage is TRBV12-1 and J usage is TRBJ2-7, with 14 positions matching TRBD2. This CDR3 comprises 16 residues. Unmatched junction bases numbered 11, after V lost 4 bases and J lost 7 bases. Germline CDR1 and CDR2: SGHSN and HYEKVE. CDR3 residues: CASSPGTGGAQEEQYF. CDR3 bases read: TGTGCCAGCTCCCCCGGGACTGGGGGGGCGCAGGAGGAACAGTAC.

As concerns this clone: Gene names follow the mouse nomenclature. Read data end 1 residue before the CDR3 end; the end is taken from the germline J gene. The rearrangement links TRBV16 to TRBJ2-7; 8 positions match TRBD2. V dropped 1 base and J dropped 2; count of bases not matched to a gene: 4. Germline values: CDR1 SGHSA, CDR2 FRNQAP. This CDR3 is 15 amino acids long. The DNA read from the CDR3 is TGTGCAAGCAGCTTAGTGCCTGGGGGGCCCTATGAACAGTAC. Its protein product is CASSLVPGGPYEQY. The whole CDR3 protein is CASSLVPGGPYEQYF.

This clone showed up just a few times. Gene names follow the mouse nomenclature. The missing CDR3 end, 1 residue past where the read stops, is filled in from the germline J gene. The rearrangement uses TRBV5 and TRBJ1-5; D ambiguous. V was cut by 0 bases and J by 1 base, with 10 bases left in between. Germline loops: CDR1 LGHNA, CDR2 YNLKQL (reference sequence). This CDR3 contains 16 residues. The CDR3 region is CASSQDFQINNQAPLF. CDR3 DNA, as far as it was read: TGTGCCAGCAGCCAAGATTTCCAGATCAACAACCAGGCTCCGCTT.

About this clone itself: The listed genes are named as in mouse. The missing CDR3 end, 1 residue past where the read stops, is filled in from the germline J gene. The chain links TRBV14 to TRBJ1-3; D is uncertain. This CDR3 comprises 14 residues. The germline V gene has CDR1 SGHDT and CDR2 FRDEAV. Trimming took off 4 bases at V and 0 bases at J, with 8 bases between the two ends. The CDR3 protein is CASSHQNSGNTLYF. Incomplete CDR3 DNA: TGTGCCAGCAGTCATCAGAATTCTGGAAATACGCTCTAT.

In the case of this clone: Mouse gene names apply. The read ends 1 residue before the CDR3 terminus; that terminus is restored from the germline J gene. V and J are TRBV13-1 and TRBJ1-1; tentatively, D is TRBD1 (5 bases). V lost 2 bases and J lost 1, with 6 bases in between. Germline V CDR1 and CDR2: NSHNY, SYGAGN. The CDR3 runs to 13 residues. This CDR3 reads CASSDDRNTEVFF. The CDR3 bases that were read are TGTGCCAGCAGTGACGACAGAAACACAGAAGTCTTC.

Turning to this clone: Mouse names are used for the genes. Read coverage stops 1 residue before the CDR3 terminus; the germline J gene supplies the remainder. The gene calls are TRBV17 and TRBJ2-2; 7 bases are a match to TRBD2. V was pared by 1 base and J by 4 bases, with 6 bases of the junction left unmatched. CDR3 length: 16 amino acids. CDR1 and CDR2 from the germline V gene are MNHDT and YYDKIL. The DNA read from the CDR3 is TGTGCTAGCAGTAGAGCTGGGGGACCAGGCACCGGGCAGCTCTAC. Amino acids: CASSRAGGPGTGQLY. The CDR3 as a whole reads CASSRAGGPGTGQLYF.

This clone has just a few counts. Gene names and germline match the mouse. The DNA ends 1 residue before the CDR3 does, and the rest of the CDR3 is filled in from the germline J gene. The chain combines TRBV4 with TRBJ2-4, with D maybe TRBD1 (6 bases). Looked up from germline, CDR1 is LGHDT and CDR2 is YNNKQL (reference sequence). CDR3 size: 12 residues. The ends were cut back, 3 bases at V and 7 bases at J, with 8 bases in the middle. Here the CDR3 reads CASSYQGYTLYF. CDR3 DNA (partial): TGTGCCAGCAGCTATCAGGGGTACACCTTGTAC.